The rows below give T cell receptor beta chains drawn from one sample of a study of CD8+CD57+ T cells in acquired aplastic anemia. TCRdb reanalysed the reads using MiXCR and keeps one entry per CDR3 protein. The sample records 200,000 or so distinct CDR3 sequences, over 40% being singletons. Sequenced input: sorted CD4+, CD8+, or CD8+CD57+ T cells (not recorded which) from PBMCs. These TCRs come from a human donor with aplastic anemia. CDR3s include the opening cysteine and the closing phenylalanine or tryptophan. D genes are given only for firm matches. Some rows have no size entry. The others give once, few or many, or a class for an expanded clone.

v_call	d_call	j_call	clone_size	cdr3_nt	cdr3_aa
TRBV24-1	-	TRBJ2-1	-	TGTGCCACCAGTGATTCTCTCATTAATGAGCAGTTCTTC	CATSDSLINEQFF
TRBV6-6	-	TRBJ2-7	-	TGTGCCAGCAGTTACTTGGGGTATCCCTACGAGCAGTACTTC	CASSYLGYPYEQYF
TRBV7-6	-	TRBJ2-5	-	TGTGCCAGCAGCCCGGGGTTACCAGAGACCCAGTACTTC	CASSPGLPETQYF
TRBV11-2	-	TRBJ1-6	many	TGTGCCAGCAGCTTAGTACCGGACTATAATTCACCCCTCCACTTT	CASSLVPDYNSPLHF
TRBV12-3/TRBV12-4	-	TRBJ2-5	-	TGTGCCGGCAGTTTAGGGACCCAAGAGACCCAGTACTTC	CAGSLGTQETQYF
TRBV29-1	-	TRBJ1-2	-	-	CSVAGGTYGHTF
TRBV6-6	-	TRBJ2-7	many	TGTGCCAGCAGTAAGACTTCCTACGAGCAGTACTTC	CASSKTSYEQYF
TRBV18	-	TRBJ2-7	many	TGTGCCAGCTCACCGACGGGTTACGAGCAGTACTTC	CASSPTGYEQYF
TRBV5-8	-	TRBJ2-1	few	TGTGCCAGCCCCCTCCGCGGGGTGGGGCTCTACAATGAGCAGTTCTTC	CASPLRGVGLYNEQFF
TRBV12-3/TRBV12-4	-	TRBJ2-7	few	TGTGCCAGCAGTTTATGGACGGCCGGTGATGACGAGCAGTACTTC	CASSLWTAGDDEQYF
TRBV9	-	TRBJ1-4	many	TGTGCCAGCAGCGTTGGTCTAGGGACCGGCACTAATGAAAAACTGTTTTTT	CASSVGLGTGTNEKLFF
TRBV2	-	TRBJ1-2	-	TGTGCCAACCGTCGGGACGTACAATATGGCTACACCTTC	CANRRDVQYGYTF
TRBV5-4	-	TRBJ2-7	-	TGTACCAGCAGCGCCTCCAGGATCGGAGGATCCTACGAGCAGTACTTC	CTSSASRIGGSYEQYF
TRBV2	-	TRBJ1-4	many	TGTGCCAGCAAGGCCGGGGCAACTAATGAAAAACTGTTTTTT	CASKAGATNEKLFF
TRBV19	TRBD1	TRBJ2-3	many	TGTGCCACAGGGACAGTCACAGATACGCAGTATTTT	CATGTVTDTQYF
TRBV7-3	-	TRBJ2-7	-	TGTGCCAGCAGCTTAGATGTTGCCAACTCCTACGAGCAGTACTTC	CASSLDVANSYEQYF
TRBV5-6	TRBD2	TRBJ2-5	-	TGTGCCAGCAGCGCCATCCCCGGGACTAGACAGGAGACCCAGTACTTC	CASSAIPGTRQETQYF
TRBV27	-	TRBJ2-7	few	TGTGCCAGCAGTTTATTTCACCCCGGCGAGCAGTACTTC	CASSLFHPGEQYF
TRBV7-6	-	TRBJ1-4	-	TGTGCCAGCAGCCCTGGGGGGCAGGGACATGAAAAACTGTTTTTT	CASSPGGQGHEKLFF
TRBV29-1	-	TRBJ1-1	-	TGCAGCGTTCGGACACCCCAGAACACTGAAGCTTTCTTT	CSVRTPQNTEAFF
TRBV20-1	TRBD2	TRBJ2-1	-	TGCAGTGCTAGAGATATTGGAAGCGGGGTTTACAATGAGCAGTTCTTC	CSARDIGSGVYNEQFF
TRBV19	TRBD1	TRBJ1-2	-	TGTGCCAGCCAACAGGGGGCGGATGGCTACACCTTC	CASQQGADGYTF
TRBV12-3/TRBV12-4	-	TRBJ2-5	many	TGTGCCAGCAGCCGTAACTGGCAAGAAGAGACCCAGTACTTC	CASSRNWQEETQYF
TRBV7-9	-	TRBJ1-2	-	TGTGCCAGCAGCGAACGGGGCGGGGGGGCGCGGGAGTATGGCTACACCTTC	CASSERGGGAREYGYTF
TRBV4-1	-	TRBJ2-5	many	TGCGCCAGCGACCCCCTGGAGGGCGTCGAGGAGACCCAGTACTTC	CASDPLEGVEETQYF
TRBV20-1	-	TRBJ2-1	-	TGCAGTGCTAGCCTAGCAACGCAGTTCTTC	CSASLATQFF
TRBV2	-	TRBJ1-1	many	TGTGCCAGCAGAAGGGACATCTCTGAAGCTTTCTTT	CASRRDISEAFF
TRBV5-1	TRBD1	TRBJ1-4	many	TGCGCCAGCAGCTCGGGGGACAGGGGAAATGAAAAACTGTTTTTT	CASSSGDRGNEKLFF